These T cell receptor beta chains were read from a single sample in a study of cytomegalovirus exposure and HLA in healthy donors. Profiling relied on immunoSEQ multiplex PCR, and the TCRdb table lists in-frame clones only, not all of them. Among approximately 140,000 clones listed, about four fifths were seen once. Material for sequencing was PBMCs. The receptors stem from a man aged 35 to 55 in good health and CMV-seropositive. The CDR3 runs from the conserved cysteine through the conserved F or W. D genes are given only for firm matches. Size values are once, few and many counts, or a class for expanded clones, and some rows have none.

d_gene: TRBD2
v_gene: TRBV10-1
abundance: -
j_gene: TRBJ2-1
CDR3aa: CASSEGGSPYNEQFF
CDR3nt: TGCGCCAGCAGTGAGGGCGGGAGTCCCTACAATGAGCAGTTCTTC

d_gene: TRBD1
v_gene: TRBV15
abundance: -
j_gene: TRBJ1-3
CDR3aa: CATSTRAFDRVSSGNTIYF
CDR3nt: TGTGCCACCAGCACAAGGGCGTTTGACAGGGTCAGCTCTGGAAACACCATATATTTT

d_gene: -
v_gene: TRBV27
abundance: -
j_gene: TRBJ1-2
CDR3aa: CASSPLPTPNYGYTF
CDR3nt: TGTGCCAGCAGTCCCCTCCCGACACCCAACTATGGCTACACCTTC

d_gene: -
v_gene: TRBV30
abundance: -
j_gene: TRBJ2-6
CDR3aa: CAWTEGQGLSGANVLTF
CDR3nt: TGTGCCTGGACGGAGGGTCAGGGATTATCTGGGGCCAACGTCCTGACTTTC

d_gene: TRBD2
v_gene: TRBV4-1
abundance: few
j_gene: TRBJ2-3
CDR3aa: CASSLQREWADTQYF
CDR3nt: TGCGCCAGCAGCCTCCAGCGGGAGTGGGCAGATACGCAGTATTTT

d_gene: TRBD2
v_gene: TRBV7-3
abundance: -
j_gene: TRBJ2-7
CDR3aa: CASSSTGGGLDEQYF
CDR3nt: TGTGCCAGCAGCTCTACCGGGGGGGGATTAGACGAGCAGTACTTC

d_gene: TRBD1
v_gene: TRBV30
abundance: -
j_gene: TRBJ1-1
CDR3aa: CAWSVQGIEAFF
CDR3nt: TGTGCCTGGAGTGTACAGGGGATTGAAGCTTTCTTT

d_gene: -
v_gene: TRBV18
abundance: -
j_gene: TRBJ2-4
CDR3aa: CASSYGVIQYF
CDR3nt: TGTGCCAGCTCATACGGGGTTATTCAGTACTTC

d_gene: -
v_gene: TRBV29-1
abundance: few
j_gene: TRBJ2-7
CDR3aa: CSVDISRGSSYEQYF
CDR3nt: TGCAGCGTTGATATCTCAAGGGGAAGCTCCTACGAGCAGTACTTC

d_gene: -
v_gene: TRBV29-1
abundance: -
j_gene: TRBJ1-1
CDR3aa: CSATVTAKNTEAFF
CDR3nt: TGCAGCGCGACAGTAACCGCGAAGAACACTGAAGCTTTCTTT

d_gene: TRBD1
v_gene: TRBV10-1
abundance: once
j_gene: TRBJ2-7
CDR3aa: CASSVTGLYEQYF
CDR3nt: TGCGCCAGCAGTGTGACAGGGCTCTACGAGCAGTACTTC

d_gene: -
v_gene: TRBV7-6
abundance: -
j_gene: TRBJ2-1
CDR3aa: CASSWLQGGGNEQFF
CDR3nt: TGTGCCAGCAGCTGGCTGCAGGGAGGAGGGAATGAGCAGTTCTTC

d_gene: -
v_gene: TRBV4-3
abundance: -
j_gene: TRBJ2-1
CDR3aa: CASSQDRAGFYEQFF
CDR3nt: TGCGCCAGCAGCCAAGATCGGGCAGGGTTCTACGAGCAGTTCTTC

d_gene: TRBD1
v_gene: TRBV18
abundance: -
j_gene: TRBJ1-1
CDR3aa: CASSPWTGNTEAFF
CDR3nt: TGTGCCAGCTCACCCTGGACAGGGAACACTGAAGCTTTCTTT

d_gene: -
v_gene: TRBV11-3
abundance: -
j_gene: TRBJ1-4
CDR3aa: CASSSTSGSWDEKLFF
CDR3nt: TGTGCCAGCAGCTCGACCTCGGGATCATGGGATGAAAAACTGTTTTTT

d_gene: TRBD2
v_gene: TRBV7-9
abundance: -
j_gene: TRBJ2-1
CDR3aa: CASSPTLAERYNEQFF
CDR3nt: TGTGCCAGCAGCCCTACCCTAGCGGAGAGGTACAATGAGCAGTTCTTC

d_gene: -
v_gene: TRBV7-8
abundance: -
j_gene: TRBJ1-1
CDR3aa: CASSHRLWGTEAFF
CDR3nt: TGTGCCAGCAGCCACAGGCTGTGGGGCACTGAAGCTTTCTTT

d_gene: -
v_gene: TRBV9
abundance: -
j_gene: TRBJ1-1
CDR3aa: CASSAGVGTEAFF
CDR3nt: TGTGCCAGCAGCGCAGGGGTTGGCACTGAAGCTTTCTTT

d_gene: TRBD2
v_gene: TRBV5-4
abundance: few
j_gene: TRBJ2-7
CDR3aa: CASSLFRASGLRYEQYF
CDR3nt: TGTGCCAGCAGCTTGTTTCGGGCTAGCGGGCTTCGCTACGAGCAGTACTTC

d_gene: TRBD1
v_gene: TRBV11-2
abundance: -
j_gene: TRBJ1-4
CDR3aa: CASSLDRGQSNEKLFF
CDR3nt: TGTGCCAGCAGCTTAGATCGGGGACAGTCTAATGAAAAACTGTTTTTT

d_gene: TRBD2
v_gene: TRBV6-1
abundance: -
j_gene: TRBJ2-1
CDR3aa: CASSEDGLAGDEQFF
CDR3nt: TGTGCCAGCAGTGAGGACGGACTAGCGGGAGATGAGCAGTTCTTC

d_gene: TRBD1
v_gene: TRBV11-2
abundance: -
j_gene: TRBJ1-2
CDR3aa: CASSLDHRGYGYTF
CDR3nt: TGTGCCAGCAGCTTAGACCACAGGGGTTATGGCTACACCTTC

d_gene: -
v_gene: TRBV6-6
abundance: -
j_gene: TRBJ1-1
CDR3aa: CASSRETNTEAFF
CDR3nt: TGTGCCAGCAGTCGGGAGACCAACACTGAAGCTTTCTTT

d_gene: TRBD2
v_gene: TRBV2
abundance: -
j_gene: TRBJ2-4
CDR3aa: CASSRWEGQNIQYF
CDR3nt: TGTGCCAGCAGTAGGTGGGAGGGCCAAAACATTCAGTACTTC

d_gene: TRBD2
v_gene: TRBV29-1
abundance: -
j_gene: TRBJ2-3
CDR3aa: CSVRGGPYTDTQYF
CDR3nt: TGCAGCGTCCGGGGAGGGCCCTACACAGATACGCAGTATTTT

d_gene: -
v_gene: TRBV9
abundance: -
j_gene: TRBJ2-1
CDR3aa: CASSPWSGSYNEQFF
CDR3nt: TGTGCCAGCAGCCCTTGGAGTGGGTCCTACAATGAGCAGTTCTTC

d_gene: -
v_gene: TRBV7-9
abundance: -
j_gene: TRBJ1-2
CDR3aa: CASSPKYGGPSGAYGYTF
CDR3nt: TGTGCCAGCAGCCCAAAGTACGGGGGGCCCTCCGGAGCCTATGGCTACACCTTC

d_gene: TRBD2
v_gene: TRBV14
abundance: -
j_gene: TRBJ2-1
CDR3aa: CASSTRLAGFYNEQFF
CDR3nt: TGTGCCAGCAGCACTCGACTAGCGGGATTCTACAATGAGCAGTTCTTC

d_gene: TRBD2
v_gene: TRBV18
abundance: few
j_gene: TRBJ2-7
CDR3aa: CASSPPWVAGQYEQYF
CDR3nt: TGTGCCAGCTCACCACCGTGGGTAGCGGGGCAATACGAGCAGTACTTC

d_gene: -
v_gene: TRBV6-5
abundance: -
j_gene: TRBJ2-6
CDR3aa: CASTPLSGANVLTF
CDR3nt: TGTGCCAGCACCCCCCTCTCTGGGGCCAACGTCCTGACTTTC

d_gene: TRBD2
v_gene: TRBV9
abundance: -
j_gene: TRBJ2-5
CDR3aa: CASSDRLAQETQYF
CDR3nt: TGTGCCAGCAGCGACCGACTAGCGCAAGAGACCCAGTACTTC

d_gene: TRBD1
v_gene: TRBV13
abundance: few
j_gene: TRBJ1-2
CDR3aa: CASSSPGTGSGYTF
CDR3nt: TGTGCCAGCAGCTCCCCCGGGACAGGGTCTGGCTACACCTTC

d_gene: TRBD2
v_gene: TRBV18
abundance: once
j_gene: TRBJ2-7
CDR3aa: CASSAGTSSYEQYF
CDR3nt: TGTGCCAGCTCAGCCGGGACTAGCTCCTACGAGCAGTACTTC

d_gene: TRBD2
v_gene: TRBV14
abundance: -
j_gene: TRBJ2-7
CDR3aa: CASSQGTSGRHPTYEQYF
CDR3nt: TGTGCCAGCAGCCAGGGGACTAGCGGGAGGCATCCCACATACGAGCAGTACTTC

d_gene: -
v_gene: TRBV11-2
abundance: -
j_gene: TRBJ1-2
CDR3aa: CASRETVSNYGYTF
CDR3nt: TGTGCCAGCAGAGAAACAGTCTCTAACTATGGCTACACCTTC

d_gene: -
v_gene: TRBV7-2
abundance: -
j_gene: TRBJ1-1
CDR3aa: CASMPTGYSEAFF
CDR3nt: TGTGCCAGCATGCCTACAGGGTATTCTGAAGCTTTCTTT

d_gene: -
v_gene: TRBV19
abundance: -
j_gene: TRBJ2-3
CDR3aa: CASSISGAFTDTQYF
CDR3nt: TGTGCCAGTAGTATCTCTGGGGCCTTCACAGATACGCAGTATTTT

d_gene: -
v_gene: TRBV19
abundance: -
j_gene: TRBJ1-1
CDR3aa: CASSTRHLLNTEAFF
CDR3nt: TGTGCCAGTAGTACCCGACACCTTTTGAACACTGAAGCTTTCTTT

d_gene: -
v_gene: TRBV2
abundance: -
j_gene: TRBJ1-5
CDR3aa: CASSAGNQPQHF
CDR3nt: TGTGCCAGCAGTGCGGGCAATCAGCCCCAGCATTTT

d_gene: TRBD2
v_gene: TRBV4-1
abundance: -
j_gene: TRBJ2-1
CDR3aa: CASSRGTSGRSYNEQFF
CDR3nt: TGCGCCAGCAGCCGAGGGACTAGCGGACGCTCCTACAATGAGCAGTTCTTC

d_gene: -
v_gene: TRBV18
abundance: few
j_gene: TRBJ2-5
CDR3aa: CASSPPTLQETQYF
CDR3nt: TGTGCCAGCTCACCACCGACTCTCCAAGAGACCCAGTACTTC

d_gene: -
v_gene: TRBV27
abundance: -
j_gene: TRBJ2-7
CDR3aa: CASSLWGQFSYEQYF
CDR3nt: TGTGCCAGCAGTTTATGGGGCCAGTTCTCCTACGAGCAGTACTTC

d_gene: -
v_gene: TRBV15
abundance: -
j_gene: TRBJ1-1
CDR3aa: CATSRDLTGTEAFF
CDR3nt: TGTGCCACCAGCAGAGATCTAACGGGCACTGAAGCTTTCTTT

d_gene: -
v_gene: TRBV7-8
abundance: -
j_gene: TRBJ2-3
CDR3aa: CASHRGGTTDTQYF
CDR3nt: TGTGCCAGCCATAGGGGGGGCACGACAGATACGCAGTATTTT

d_gene: -
v_gene: TRBV30
abundance: -
j_gene: TRBJ1-1
CDR3aa: CAWNPGQANTEAFF
CDR3nt: TGTGCCTGGAATCCGGGACAAGCGAACACTGAAGCTTTCTTT

d_gene: -
v_gene: TRBV7-2
abundance: -
j_gene: TRBJ1-1
CDR3aa: CASSLVWTDTEAFF
CDR3nt: TGTGCCAGCAGCTTAGTATGGACTGACACTGAAGCTTTCTTT

d_gene: TRBD1
v_gene: TRBV7-2
abundance: -
j_gene: TRBJ1-1
CDR3aa: CASSLGTGLRSEAFF
CDR3nt: TGTGCCAGCAGCCTCGGGACAGGCCTTCGCTCTGAAGCTTTCTTT

d_gene: -
v_gene: TRBV30
abundance: -
j_gene: TRBJ2-5
CDR3aa: CAWSEGGFQETQYF
CDR3nt: TGTGCCTGGAGTGAAGGAGGCTTTCAAGAGACCCAGTACTTC

d_gene: TRBD1
v_gene: TRBV5-6
abundance: -
j_gene: TRBJ1-3
CDR3aa: CASSRTGGGGNTIYF
CDR3nt: TGTGCCAGCAGCCGGACAGGGGGAGGTGGAAACACCATATATTTT

d_gene: -
v_gene: TRBV5-1
abundance: -
j_gene: TRBJ1-2
CDR3aa: CASSPDSFNYGYTF
CDR3nt: TGCGCCAGCAGCCCGGACAGCTTTAACTATGGCTACACCTTC

d_gene: TRBD1
v_gene: TRBV7-9
abundance: -
j_gene: TRBJ2-6
CDR3aa: CASTEDRGGGANVLTF
CDR3nt: TGTGCCAGCACCGAAGACAGGGGGGGTGGGGCCAACGTCCTGACTTTC

d_gene: TRBD2
v_gene: TRBV13
abundance: -
j_gene: TRBJ2-5
CDR3aa: CASSLAAGVAETQYF
CDR3nt: TGTGCCAGCAGCTTAGCGGCGGGAGTGGCAGAGACCCAGTACTTC

d_gene: TRBD2
v_gene: TRBV4-2
abundance: -
j_gene: TRBJ2-7
CDR3aa: CASSRGLAGGSDEQYF
CDR3nt: TGTGCCAGCAGCCGCGGACTAGCGGGAGGTAGTGACGAGCAGTACTTC